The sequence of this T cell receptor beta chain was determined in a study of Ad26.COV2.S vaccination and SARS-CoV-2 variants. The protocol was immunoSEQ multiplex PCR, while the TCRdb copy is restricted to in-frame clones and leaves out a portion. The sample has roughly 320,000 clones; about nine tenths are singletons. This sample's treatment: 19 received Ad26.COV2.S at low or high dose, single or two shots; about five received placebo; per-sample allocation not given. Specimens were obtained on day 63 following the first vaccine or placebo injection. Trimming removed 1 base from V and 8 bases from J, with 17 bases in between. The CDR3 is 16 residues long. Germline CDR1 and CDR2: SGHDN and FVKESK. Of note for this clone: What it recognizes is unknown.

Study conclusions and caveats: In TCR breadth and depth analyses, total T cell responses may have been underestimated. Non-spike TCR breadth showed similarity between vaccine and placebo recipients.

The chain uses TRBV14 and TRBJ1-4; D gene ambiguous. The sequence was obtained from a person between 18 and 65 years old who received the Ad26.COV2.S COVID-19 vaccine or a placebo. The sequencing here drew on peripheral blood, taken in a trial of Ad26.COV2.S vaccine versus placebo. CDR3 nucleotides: TGTGCCAGCAGCCAAGTTTTGGCAGGACGGGCGGAAAAACTGTTTTTT. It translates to CASSQVLAGRAEKLFF.